The clone carrying this T cell receptor beta chain has ten or more counts. Its antigen is unidentified. Individually, cDNA molecules had unique molecular identifiers attached to them. TCRdb itself ran the 5' RACE reads through MiXCR, one entry per CDR3 protein. The sample holds approximately 19,000 distinct CDR3 sequences, 4.5% to 6.5% seen once. The CDR3 runs to 17 residues. Looked up from germline, CDR1 is SGHAT and CDR2 is FQNNGV. The V gene end was trimmed by 5 bases and the J gene end by 5 bases; junction bases not matched to a gene: 14. The data belong to a study of early T cells in non-severe SARS-CoV-2 infection. Background on the study: Sequencing was performed on bulk RNA from unsorted whole blood, leaving chains unpaired. Study-wide results and caveats: Clonotype matching in VDJdb favored anti-spike CD8 responses and did not capture private and CD4 specificities.

V and J are TRBV11-2 and TRBJ2-5; 10 bases align to TRBD2. Sequencing used whole blood. The sequence came from an adult who was a healthcare worker with PCR-confirmed SARS-CoV-2 infection or an uninfected control (not recorded which). DNA for the CDR3: TGTGCCAGCAGCCGGACCAGCGGGAGGGCATCTGAGGAGACCCAGTACTTC. The encoded protein is CASSRTSGRASEETQYF.